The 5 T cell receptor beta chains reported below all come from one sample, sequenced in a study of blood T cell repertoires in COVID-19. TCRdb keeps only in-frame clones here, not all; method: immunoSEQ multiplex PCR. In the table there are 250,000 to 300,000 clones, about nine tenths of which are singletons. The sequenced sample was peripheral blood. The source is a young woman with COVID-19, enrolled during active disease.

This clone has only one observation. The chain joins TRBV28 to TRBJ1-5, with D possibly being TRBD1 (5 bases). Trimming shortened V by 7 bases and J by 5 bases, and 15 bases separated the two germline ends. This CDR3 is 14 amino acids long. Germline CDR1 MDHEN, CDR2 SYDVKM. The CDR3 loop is CASISQGKYQPQHF. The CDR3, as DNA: TGTGCCAGCATTTCTCAGGGAAAATATCAGCCCCAGCATTTT.

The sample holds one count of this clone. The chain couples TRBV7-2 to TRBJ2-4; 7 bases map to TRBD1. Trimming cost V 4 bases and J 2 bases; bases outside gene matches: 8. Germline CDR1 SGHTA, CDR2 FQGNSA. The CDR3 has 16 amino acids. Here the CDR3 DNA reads TGTGCCAGCAGCTCCCTAGGACAGGTGTCCAAAAACATTCAGTACTTC. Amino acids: CASSSLGQVSKNIQYF.

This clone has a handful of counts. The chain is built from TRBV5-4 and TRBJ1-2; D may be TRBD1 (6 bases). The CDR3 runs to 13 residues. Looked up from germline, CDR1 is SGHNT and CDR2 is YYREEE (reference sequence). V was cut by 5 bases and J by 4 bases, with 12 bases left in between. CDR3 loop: CASSSGQFYGYTF. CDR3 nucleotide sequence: TGTGCCAGCAGTTCCGGACAGTTCTATGGCTACACCTTC.

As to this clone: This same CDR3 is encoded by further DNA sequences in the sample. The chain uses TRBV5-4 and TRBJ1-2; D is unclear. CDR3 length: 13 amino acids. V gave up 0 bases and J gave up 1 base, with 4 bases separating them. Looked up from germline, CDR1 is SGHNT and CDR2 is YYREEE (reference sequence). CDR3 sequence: CASSLDSNYGYTF. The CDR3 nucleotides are TGTGCCAGCAGCTTGGACAGTAACTATGGCTACACCTTC. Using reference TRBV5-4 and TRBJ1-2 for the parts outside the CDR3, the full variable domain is ETGVTQSPTHLIKTRGQQVTLRCSSQSGHNTVSWYQQALGQGPQFIFQYYREEENGRGNFPPRFSGLQFPNYSSELNVNALELDDSALYLCASSLDSNYGYTFGSGTRLTVV.

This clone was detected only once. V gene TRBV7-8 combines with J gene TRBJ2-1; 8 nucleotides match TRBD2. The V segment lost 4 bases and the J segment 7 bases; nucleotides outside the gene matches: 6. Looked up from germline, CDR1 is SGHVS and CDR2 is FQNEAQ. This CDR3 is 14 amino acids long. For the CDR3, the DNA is TGTGCCAGCAGCTCCCGGGAGGGCGAAAATGAGCAGTTCTTC. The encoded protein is CASSSREGENEQFF.